The rows below give T cell receptor beta chains drawn from one sample of a study of blood T cell repertoires in COVID-19. TCRdb's copy holds only in-frame clones and misses some; the assay was immunoSEQ multiplex PCR. The sample has 240,000 or so clones, around 89% seen once. Sequencing was done on a sample of PBMCs or T cells enriched from blood (not recorded which). The receptors shown here come from a man aged 35 to 55 who had recovered from COVID-19. Both conserved end residues are trimmed from each CDR3. Clone size is not always given. Where it is, it says once, few, many or a class for expanded clones.

V gene: TRBV7-9; J gene: TRBJ2-3; clone size: .; CDR3 protein: ASSLDSDTQY
V gene: TRBV14; J gene: TRBJ1-2; clone size: .; CDR3 protein: ASSQDWGMWGQDYGYT
V gene: TRBV6-6; J gene: TRBJ2-7; clone size: .; CDR3 protein: ASSYAAARSHEQY
V gene: TRBV28; J gene: TRBJ1-6; clone size: few; CDR3 protein: ASSGTDRAFYNSPLH
V gene: TRBV29-1; J gene: TRBJ1-1; clone size: .; CDR3 protein: SVEGAYSYTEAF
V gene: TRBV6-4; J gene: TRBJ2-2; clone size: .; CDR3 protein: ASSVTPGTGELF
V gene: TRBV27; J gene: TRBJ1-1; clone size: once; CDR3 protein: ASSSPGRNTEAF
V gene: TRBV5-5; J gene: TRBJ1-1; clone size: .; CDR3 protein: ASSSRRGFDTEAF
V gene: TRBV27; J gene: TRBJ1-1; clone size: .; CDR3 protein: ASSSGWGGNTEAF
V gene: TRBV10-3; J gene: TRBJ2-5; clone size: .; CDR3 protein: ATSPGLPQETQY
V gene: TRBV9; J gene: TRBJ2-1; clone size: .; CDR3 protein: ASSVDRAGGLVLNEQF
V gene: TRBV19; J gene: TRBJ2-2; clone size: .; CDR3 protein: ASSIERTNTGELF
V gene: TRBV5-6; J gene: TRBJ2-3; clone size: .; CDR3 protein: ASSSGQVFVTDTQY
V gene: TRBV2; J gene: TRBJ2-3; clone size: .; CDR3 protein: ASSGRITDTQY
V gene: TRBV6-2/TRBV6-3; J gene: TRBJ2-3; clone size: .; CDR3 protein: ASSYTRGYLSRSTDTQY
V gene: TRBV28; J gene: TRBJ2-7; clone size: .; CDR3 protein: ASISGTGAYEQY
V gene: TRBV5-4; J gene: TRBJ1-5; clone size: .; CDR3 protein: ASSDRGEQPQH
V gene: TRBV11-2; J gene: TRBJ2-7; clone size: .; CDR3 protein: ASSLLETYSYEQY
V gene: TRBV6-2/TRBV6-3; J gene: TRBJ1-6; clone size: once; CDR3 protein: ASSYGRSSYNSPLH
V gene: TRBV18; J gene: TRBJ2-2; clone size: .; CDR3 protein: ASSPAGGSTGELF
V gene: TRBV7-9; J gene: TRBJ1-3; clone size: .; CDR3 protein: ASSLSKRSSGNTIY
V gene: TRBV2; J gene: TRBJ2-5; clone size: .; CDR3 protein: ASRWTSGSGETQY
V gene: TRBV9; J gene: TRBJ2-1; clone size: .; CDR3 protein: ASSVVGAAEQF
V gene: TRBV2; J gene: TRBJ1-4; clone size: .; CDR3 protein: ASSEENYGGATNEKLF
V gene: TRBV28; J gene: TRBJ1-5; clone size: .; CDR3 protein: ASSPTGFNQPQH
V gene: TRBV19; J gene: TRBJ2-1; clone size: once; CDR3 protein: ASSPGGSYNEQF
V gene: TRBV4-3; J gene: TRBJ2-7; clone size: .; CDR3 protein: ASSQGGAYEQY
V gene: TRBV5-1; J gene: TRBJ2-2; clone size: few; CDR3 protein: ASSNTDQNTGELF
V gene: TRBV4-3; J gene: TRBJ1-6; clone size: .; CDR3 protein: ASSQVRGNSPLH
V gene: TRBV6-6; J gene: TRBJ1-1; clone size: .; CDR3 protein: ASITGQGGNTEAF
V gene: TRBV2; J gene: TRBJ1-1; clone size: .; CDR3 protein: ASSESPGKNTEAF
V gene: TRBV4-1; J gene: TRBJ1-1; clone size: .; CDR3 protein: ASSQVGQLRGNTEAF
V gene: TRBV4-3; J gene: TRBJ2-1; clone size: .; CDR3 protein: ASSQVKAGGPNEQF
V gene: TRBV7-9; J gene: TRBJ2-7; clone size: .; CDR3 protein: AGEGQGDQQNSYEQY
V gene: TRBV11-1; J gene: TRBJ2-7; clone size: .; CDR3 protein: ASSRTGNHHEQY
V gene: TRBV4-2; J gene: TRBJ1-3; clone size: .; CDR3 protein: ASSQVGHHSSGGNTIY
V gene: TRBV18; J gene: TRBJ2-7; clone size: .; CDR3 protein: ASSLVQGYEQY
V gene: TRBV5-1; J gene: TRBJ1-2; clone size: .; CDR3 protein: ASSSPGQNYGYT
V gene: TRBV7-8; J gene: TRBJ1-3; clone size: .; CDR3 protein: ASSPPGQGTGNTIY
V gene: TRBV3-1/TRBV3-2; J gene: TRBJ1-3; clone size: .; CDR3 protein: ASSLQGSGNTIY
V gene: TRBV12-3/TRBV12-4; J gene: TRBJ2-5; clone size: .; CDR3 protein: ASSRRSQETQY
V gene: TRBV2; J gene: TRBJ2-1; clone size: .; CDR3 protein: ASSQDRGLF
V gene: TRBV19; J gene: TRBJ1-6; clone size: .; CDR3 protein: ASREPGGRAVSPLH
V gene: TRBV4-3; J gene: TRBJ2-1; clone size: .; CDR3 protein: ASSPRPGLVYNEQF
V gene: TRBV11-2; J gene: TRBJ2-7; clone size: once; CDR3 protein: ASSLGTGAFYEQY
V gene: TRBV5-4; J gene: TRBJ2-3; clone size: once; CDR3 protein: ASSPRVAAGADTQY
V gene: TRBV5-1; J gene: TRBJ2-5; clone size: .; CDR3 protein: ASERESQETQY
V gene: TRBV28; J gene: TRBJ2-2; clone size: .; CDR3 protein: ASRGVLAMGGELF
V gene: TRBV28; J gene: TRBJ2-7; clone size: once; CDR3 protein: ASSPAGRFEYEQY
V gene: TRBV19; J gene: TRBJ2-5; clone size: once; CDR3 protein: ASSPSGATETQY
V gene: TRBV10-2; J gene: TRBJ2-1; clone size: .; CDR3 protein: ASSELLAGRYNEQF
V gene: TRBV7-2; J gene: TRBJ2-5; clone size: .; CDR3 protein: ASSSQGQSGETQY
V gene: TRBV11-3; J gene: TRBJ2-2; clone size: .; CDR3 protein: ASSFGQTNTGELF
V gene: TRBV10-1; J gene: TRBJ1-3; clone size: .; CDR3 protein: ASSKDRPSGNTIY
V gene: TRBV6-5; J gene: TRBJ1-3; clone size: .; CDR3 protein: ASRETPRAGNTIY
V gene: TRBV19; J gene: TRBJ2-7; clone size: .; CDR3 protein: ASSTGQGSYEQY
V gene: TRBV18; J gene: TRBJ1-5; clone size: .; CDR3 protein: ASSLWEPGSNQPQH
V gene: TRBV9; J gene: TRBJ2-1; clone size: .; CDR3 protein: ASSYTYTEYNEQF
V gene: TRBV19; J gene: TRBJ1-5; clone size: .; CDR3 protein: ASSTGGGSQPQH
V gene: TRBV12-3/TRBV12-4; J gene: TRBJ2-7; clone size: .; CDR3 protein: ASGSGYEQY